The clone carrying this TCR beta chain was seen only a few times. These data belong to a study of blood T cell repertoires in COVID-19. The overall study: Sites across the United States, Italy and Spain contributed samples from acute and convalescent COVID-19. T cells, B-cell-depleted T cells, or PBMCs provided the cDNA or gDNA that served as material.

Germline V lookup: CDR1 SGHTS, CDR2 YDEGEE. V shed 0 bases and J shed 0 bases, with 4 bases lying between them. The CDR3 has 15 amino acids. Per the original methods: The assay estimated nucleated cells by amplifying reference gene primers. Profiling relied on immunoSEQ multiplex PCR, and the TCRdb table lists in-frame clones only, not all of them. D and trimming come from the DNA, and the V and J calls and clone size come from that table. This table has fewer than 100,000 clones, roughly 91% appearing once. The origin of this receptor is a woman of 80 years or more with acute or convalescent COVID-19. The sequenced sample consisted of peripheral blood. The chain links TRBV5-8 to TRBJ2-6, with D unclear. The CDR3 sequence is CASSLVSSGANVLTF. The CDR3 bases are TGTGCCAGCAGCTTGGTGAGCTCTGGGGCCAACGTCCTGACTTTC.